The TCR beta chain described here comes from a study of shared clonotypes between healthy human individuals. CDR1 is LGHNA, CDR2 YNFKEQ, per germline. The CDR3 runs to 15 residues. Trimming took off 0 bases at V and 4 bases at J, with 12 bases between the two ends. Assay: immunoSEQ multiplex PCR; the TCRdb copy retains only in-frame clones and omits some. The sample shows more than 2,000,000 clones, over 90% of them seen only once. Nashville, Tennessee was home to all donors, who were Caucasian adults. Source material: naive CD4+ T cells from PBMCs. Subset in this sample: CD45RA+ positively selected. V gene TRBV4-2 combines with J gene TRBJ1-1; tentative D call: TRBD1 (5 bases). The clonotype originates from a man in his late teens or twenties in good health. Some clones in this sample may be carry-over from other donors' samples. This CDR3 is CASSQDEGKGTEAFF. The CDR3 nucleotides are TGTGCCAGCAGCCAAGATGAGGGGAAAGGCACTGAAGCTTTCTTT.